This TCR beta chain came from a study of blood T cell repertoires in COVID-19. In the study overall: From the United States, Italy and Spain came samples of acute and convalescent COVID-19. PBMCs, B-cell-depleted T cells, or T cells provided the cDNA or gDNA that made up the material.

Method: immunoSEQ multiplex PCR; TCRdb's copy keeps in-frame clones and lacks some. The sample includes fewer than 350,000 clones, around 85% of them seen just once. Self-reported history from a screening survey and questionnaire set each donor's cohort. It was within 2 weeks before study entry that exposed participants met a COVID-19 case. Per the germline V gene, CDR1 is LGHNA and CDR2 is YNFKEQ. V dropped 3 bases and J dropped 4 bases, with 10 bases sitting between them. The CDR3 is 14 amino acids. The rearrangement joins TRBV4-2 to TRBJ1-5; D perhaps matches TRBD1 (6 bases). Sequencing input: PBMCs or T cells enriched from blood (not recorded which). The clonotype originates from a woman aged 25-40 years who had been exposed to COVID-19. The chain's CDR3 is CASSHGQLNQPQHF. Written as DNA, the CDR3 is TGTGCCAGCAGCCACGGACAGTTAAATCAGCCCCAGCATTTT.